This T cell receptor (beta chain) was captured by sequencing in a study of blood T cell repertoires in COVID-19. As originally analysed: Quantification of nucleated cells was approximated via reference gene primer amplification. Sequencing was performed with immunoSEQ multiplex PCR; in TCRdb, only in-frame clones are kept and a portion is missing. The DNA was the basis for D and trimming; V, J and clone size are from that table. The repertoire consists of around 220,000 clones, with roughly 87% occurring once and the leading ten covering over 1.5%. In germline, CDR1 is SGHDT, CDR2 YYEEEE. Trimming took off 3 bases at V and 5 bases at J, with 20 bases between the two ends. There are 16 residues in the CDR3.

The chain links TRBV5-6 to TRBJ1-2; D is possibly TRBD1 (5 bases). This receptor was taken from a man aged 35 to 55 with active or convalescent COVID-19. Sequencing used peripheral blood. CDR3 DNA sequence: TGTGCCAGCAGCTCATCAGGAGGGGCCGGCCTGTATGGCTACACCTTC. Translated: CASSSSGGAGLYGYTF.